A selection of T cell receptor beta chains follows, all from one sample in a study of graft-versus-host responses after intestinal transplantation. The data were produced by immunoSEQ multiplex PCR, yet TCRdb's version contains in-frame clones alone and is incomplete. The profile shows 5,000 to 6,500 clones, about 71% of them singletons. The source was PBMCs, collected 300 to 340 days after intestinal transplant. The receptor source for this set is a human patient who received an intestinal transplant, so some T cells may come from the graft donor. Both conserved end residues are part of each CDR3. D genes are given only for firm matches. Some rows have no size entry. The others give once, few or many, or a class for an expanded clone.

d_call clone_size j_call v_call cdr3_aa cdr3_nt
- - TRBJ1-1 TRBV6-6 CASSFQGQKTEAFF TGTGCCAGCAGTTTTCAGGGGCAGAAAACTGAAGCTTTCTTT
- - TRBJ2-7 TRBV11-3 CASSSDPNPSYEQYF TGTGCCAGCAGCTCCGACCCAAACCCCTCCTACGAGCAGTACTTC
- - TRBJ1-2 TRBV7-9 CASSFPAGEYNGYTF TGTGCCAGCAGCTTTCCAGCAGGTGAGTACAATGGCTACACCTTC
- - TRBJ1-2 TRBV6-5 CASRRMDSSSEYTF TGTGCCAGCAGGAGGATGGACAGTTCCTCGGAGTACACCTTC
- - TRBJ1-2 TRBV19 CASSMTGFGYTF TGTGCCAGTAGTATGACGGGGTTCGGCTACACCTTC
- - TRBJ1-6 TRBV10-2 CASSMGGSSYNSPLHF TGCGCTAGCAGTATGGGGGGGAGCTCCTATAATTCACCCCTCCACTTT
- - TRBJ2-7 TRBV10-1 CASSAGGPSWSPGEQYF TGCGCCAGCAGTGCCGGGGGTCCTAGTTGGAGCCCGGGCGAGCAGTACTTC
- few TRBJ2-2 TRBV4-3 CASSQGRYTGELFF TGCGCCAGCAGCCAAGGGCGGTACACCGGGGAGCTGTTTTTT
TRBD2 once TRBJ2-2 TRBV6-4 CASSDSGTSGGDTGELFF TGTGCCAGCAGTGACTCCGGGACTAGCGGGGGGGACACCGGGGAGCTGTTTTTT
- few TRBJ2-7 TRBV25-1 CASTSETVSYEQYF TGTGCCAGCACCTCCGAGACGGTCTCCTACGAGCAGTACTTC
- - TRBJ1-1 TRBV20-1 CSAKIRAEAFF TGCAGTGCTAAGATACGGGCTGAAGCTTTCTTT
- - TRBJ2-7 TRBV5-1 CASSLGRTTYEQYF TGCGCCAGCAGCCTAGGGAGGACCACCTACGAGCAGTACTTC
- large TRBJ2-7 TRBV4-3 CASSQEIGFTTSVTYF TGCGCCAGCAGCCAAGAAATCGGATTTACTACGAGCGTGACCTACTTC